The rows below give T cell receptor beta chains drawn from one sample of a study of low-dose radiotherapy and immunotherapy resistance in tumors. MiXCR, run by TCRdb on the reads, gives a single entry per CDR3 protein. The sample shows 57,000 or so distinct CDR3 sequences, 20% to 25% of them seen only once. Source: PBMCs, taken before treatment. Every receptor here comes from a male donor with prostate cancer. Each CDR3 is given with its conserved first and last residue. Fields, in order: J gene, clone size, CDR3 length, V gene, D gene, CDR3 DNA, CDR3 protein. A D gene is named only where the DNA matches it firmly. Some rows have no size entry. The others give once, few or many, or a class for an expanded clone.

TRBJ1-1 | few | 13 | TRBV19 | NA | TGTGCCAGTAGTATGGCCAGCAACACTGAAGCTTTCTTT | CASSMASNTEAFF
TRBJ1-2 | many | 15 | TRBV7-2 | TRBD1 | TGTGCCAGCAGCTTATCGGGACAGGGGACCTATGGCTACACCTTC | CASSLSGQGTYGYTF
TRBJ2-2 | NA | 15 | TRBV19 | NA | TGTGCCAGTATTAGGGAGGCCCTAGGCACCGGGGAGCTGTTTTTT | CASIREALGTGELFF
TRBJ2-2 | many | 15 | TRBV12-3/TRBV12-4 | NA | TGTGCCAGCAGTTTCTTAAGTCGACTCACCGGGGAGCTGTTTTTT | CASSFLSRLTGELFF
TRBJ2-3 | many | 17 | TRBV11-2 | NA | TGTGCCAGCAGCCTCTTGCTTGGGGGGTTGAGGACAGATACGCAGTATTTT | CASSLLLGGLRTDTQYF
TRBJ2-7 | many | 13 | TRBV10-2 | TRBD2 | TGCGCCATCAAGCGGGAGAGCTCCTACGAGCAGTACTTC | CAIKRESSYEQYF
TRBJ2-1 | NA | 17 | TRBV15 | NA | TGTGCCACCAGCTTAGGGATGAATGTGGCGGGATACAATGAGCAGTTCTTC | CATSLGMNVAGYNEQFF
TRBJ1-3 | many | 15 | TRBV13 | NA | TGTGCCAGCAGCTTAAGACAGACTTACGGAAACACCATATATTTT | CASSLRQTYGNTIYF
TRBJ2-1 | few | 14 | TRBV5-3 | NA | TGTGCCAGCAGCTCCGAGAGCTCCTACAATGAGCAGTTCTTC | CASSSESSYNEQFF
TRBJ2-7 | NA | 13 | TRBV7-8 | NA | TGTGCCAGCAACCTCGGGGGCGGGCCCGAGCAGTACTTC | CASNLGGGPEQYF
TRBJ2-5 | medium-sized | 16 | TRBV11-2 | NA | TGTGCCAGCAGCTTAGGAAACTCGGTCGCCCAAGAGACCCAGTACTTC | CASSLGNSVAQETQYF
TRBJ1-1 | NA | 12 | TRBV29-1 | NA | TGCAGCGTCACCACGGGGGGCACTGAAGCTTTCTTT | CSVTTGGTEAFF
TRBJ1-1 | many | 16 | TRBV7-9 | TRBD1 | TGTGCCAGCAGCTTCGGAACCGACAGGGGAAAAGGTGAAGCTTTCTTT | CASSFGTDRGKGEAFF
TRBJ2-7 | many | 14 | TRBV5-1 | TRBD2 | TGCGCCAGCAGCTCCGGACTAGCCCCCCACGAGCAGTACTTC | CASSSGLAPHEQYF
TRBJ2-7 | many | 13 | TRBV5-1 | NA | TGCGCCAGCAGCTCTGATGGGGGGTACGAGCAGTACTTC | CASSSDGGYEQYF
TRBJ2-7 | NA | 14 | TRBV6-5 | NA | TGTGCCAGCATGAGGTGGGGAGCAAACTACGAGCAGTACTTC | CASMRWGANYEQYF
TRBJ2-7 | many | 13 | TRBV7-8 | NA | TGTGCCAGCAGCTACGGGAGCTCCTACGAGCAGTACTTC | CASSYGSSYEQYF
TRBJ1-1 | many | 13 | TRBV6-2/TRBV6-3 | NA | TGTGCCAGCAGCTGGGGGGGGGACACTGAAGCTTTCTTT | CASSWGGDTEAFF
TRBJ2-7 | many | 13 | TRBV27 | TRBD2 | TGTGCCAGCAGTCGGACTAGGGGCTACGAGCAGTACTTC | CASSRTRGYEQYF
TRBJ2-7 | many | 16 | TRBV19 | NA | TGTGCCAGTAGCCCTGGGATGGTGGGGGGTTTCCACGAGCAGTACTTC | CASSPGMVGGFHEQYF
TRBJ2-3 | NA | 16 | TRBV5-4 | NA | TGTGCCAGCAGCTCGTCCCGGGAGTACTCATCAGATACGCAGTATTTT | CASSSSREYSSDTQYF
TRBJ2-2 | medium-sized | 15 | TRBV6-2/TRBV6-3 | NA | TGTGCCAGCAGTGTTCTGGGGGCGGGCACCGGGGAGCTGTTTTTT | CASSVLGAGTGELFF
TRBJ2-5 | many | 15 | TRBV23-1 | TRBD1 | TGCGCCAGCAGTCCTGGACAGGGCTCACAAGAGACCCAGTACTTC | CASSPGQGSQETQYF
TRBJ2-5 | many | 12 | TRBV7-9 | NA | TGTGCCAGCAGCACAAACAGCGAGACCCAGTACTTC | CASSTNSETQYF
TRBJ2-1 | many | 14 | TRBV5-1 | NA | TGCGCCAGCAGCTTGGAACTAGGAGGCAATGAGCAGTTCTTC | CASSLELGGNEQFF
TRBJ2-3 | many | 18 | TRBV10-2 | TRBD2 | TGCGCCAGCAGTACCTCGGGACTAGCGGGGGGGAAGGGAAATACGCAGTATTTT | CASSTSGLAGGKGNTQYF
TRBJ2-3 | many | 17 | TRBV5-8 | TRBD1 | TGTGCCAGCAGCCAGCCCCGGGACAGGGGCAGCACAGATACGCAGTATTTT | CASSQPRDRGSTDTQYF
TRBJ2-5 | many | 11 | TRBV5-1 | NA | TGCGCCAGCAGGGCGGGGGAGACCCAGTACTTC | CASRAGETQYF
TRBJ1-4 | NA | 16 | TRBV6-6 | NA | NA | CASSPVGGSREKLFFF
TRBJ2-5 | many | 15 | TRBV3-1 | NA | TGTGCCAGCAGCCAAAACGGACCCCCTGTGGAGACCCAGTACTTC | CASSQNGPPVETQYF
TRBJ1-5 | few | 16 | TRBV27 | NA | TGTGCCAGCAGTTTAAATTCTCCCGGGCTTAGTCAGCCCCAGCATTTT | CASSLNSPGLSQPQHF
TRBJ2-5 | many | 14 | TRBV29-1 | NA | TGCAGCGCTCTACTAGCAGATCGTGCGGAGACCCAGTACTTC | CSALLADRAETQYF
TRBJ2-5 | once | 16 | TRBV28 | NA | TGTGCCAGCAGTTTAGGGTGGGCGGAGGTAGTGTATACCCAGTACTTC | CASSLGWAEVVYTQYF
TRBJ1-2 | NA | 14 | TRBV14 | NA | TGTGCCAGCAGCTCCCGGCCGCCTCGCTATGGCTACACCTTC | CASSSRPPRYGYTF
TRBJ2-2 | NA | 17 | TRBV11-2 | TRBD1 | TGTGCCAGCAGCTCCACCGGGACAGGGGACGGCACCGGGGAGCTGTTTTTT | CASSSTGTGDGTGELFF
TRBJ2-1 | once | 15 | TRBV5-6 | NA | TGTGCCAGCAGCCCGTACACGGGGGCTGAGGATGAGCAGTTCTTC | CASSPYTGAEDEQFF
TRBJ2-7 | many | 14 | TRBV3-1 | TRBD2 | TGTGCCAGCAACCGGGGGGGAGGGACCTACGAGCAGTACTTC | CASNRGGGTYEQYF
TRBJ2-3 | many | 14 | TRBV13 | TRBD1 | TGTGCCAGCAGCCCCGGGACAGGGAGAGATACGCAGTATTTT | CASSPGTGRDTQYF
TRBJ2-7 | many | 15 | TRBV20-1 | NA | TGCAGTGCTAGAACGGCCAGGGGATTATCCTACGAGCAGTACTTC | CSARTARGLSYEQYF
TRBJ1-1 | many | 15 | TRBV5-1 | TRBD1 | TGCGCCAGCAGCTTGGCCCGACAGGGTGAGGGTGAAGCTTTCTTT | CASSLARQGEGEAFF
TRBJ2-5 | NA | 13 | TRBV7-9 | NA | TGTGCCAGCAGCCGTACGTCGGGGGAGACCCAGTACTTC | CASSRTSGETQYF
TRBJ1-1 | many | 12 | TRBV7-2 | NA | TGTGCCAGCAGGCTAATGAACACTGAAGCTTTCTTT | CASRLMNTEAFF
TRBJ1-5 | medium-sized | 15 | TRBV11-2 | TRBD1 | TGTGCCAGCAGCTTCGGGACAGGGGACAATCAGCCCCAGCATTTT | CASSFGTGDNQPQHF
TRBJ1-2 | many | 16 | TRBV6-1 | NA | TGTGCCAGCAGTGAGGGACCAAGGTGGACCGAATATGGCTACACCTTC | CASSEGPRWTEYGYTF
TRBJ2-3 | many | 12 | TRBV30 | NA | TGTGCCTGGAGTGGCAGCACAGATACGCAGTATTTT | CAWSGSTDTQYF
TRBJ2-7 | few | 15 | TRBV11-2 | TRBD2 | TGTGCCAGCAGCTTCGGGACTAGTGGGTTCTACGAGCAGTACTTC | CASSFGTSGFYEQYF
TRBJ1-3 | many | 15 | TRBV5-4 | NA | TGTGCCAGCAGCTCTTATCCCTACCTGGGAAACACCATATATTTT | CASSSYPYLGNTIYF
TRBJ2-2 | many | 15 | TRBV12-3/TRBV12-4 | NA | TGTGCCAGCAGTTTGGGGGCAGTCAAATCCGGGGAGCTGTTTTTT | CASSLGAVKSGELFF
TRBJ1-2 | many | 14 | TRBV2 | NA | TGTGCCAGCGAGCGTGCCGGGGGTTTGGGCGGCTACACCTTC | CASERAGGLGGYTF
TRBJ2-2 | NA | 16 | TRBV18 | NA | TGTGCCAGCTCACCCCCGAAAGGCCCAGTCACCGGGGAGCTGTTTTTT | CASSPPKGPVTGELFF
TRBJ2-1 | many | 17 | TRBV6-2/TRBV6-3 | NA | TGTGCCAGCAGTGATCTAGTGGGATTGGGATCCTACAATGAGCAGTTCTTC | CASSDLVGLGSYNEQFF
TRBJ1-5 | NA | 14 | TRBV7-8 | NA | TGTGCCAGCAGCACGGGACAACCCAATCAGCCCCAGCATTTT | CASSTGQPNQPQHF
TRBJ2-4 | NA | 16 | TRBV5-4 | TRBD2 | TGTGCCAGCAGTGGGGTCAGCGGGGGGGCCAAAAACATTCAGTACTTC | CASSGVSGGAKNIQYF
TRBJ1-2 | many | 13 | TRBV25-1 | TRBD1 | TGTGCCAGCGGCGGGACAGGGACCCATGGCTACACCTTC | CASGGTGTHGYTF